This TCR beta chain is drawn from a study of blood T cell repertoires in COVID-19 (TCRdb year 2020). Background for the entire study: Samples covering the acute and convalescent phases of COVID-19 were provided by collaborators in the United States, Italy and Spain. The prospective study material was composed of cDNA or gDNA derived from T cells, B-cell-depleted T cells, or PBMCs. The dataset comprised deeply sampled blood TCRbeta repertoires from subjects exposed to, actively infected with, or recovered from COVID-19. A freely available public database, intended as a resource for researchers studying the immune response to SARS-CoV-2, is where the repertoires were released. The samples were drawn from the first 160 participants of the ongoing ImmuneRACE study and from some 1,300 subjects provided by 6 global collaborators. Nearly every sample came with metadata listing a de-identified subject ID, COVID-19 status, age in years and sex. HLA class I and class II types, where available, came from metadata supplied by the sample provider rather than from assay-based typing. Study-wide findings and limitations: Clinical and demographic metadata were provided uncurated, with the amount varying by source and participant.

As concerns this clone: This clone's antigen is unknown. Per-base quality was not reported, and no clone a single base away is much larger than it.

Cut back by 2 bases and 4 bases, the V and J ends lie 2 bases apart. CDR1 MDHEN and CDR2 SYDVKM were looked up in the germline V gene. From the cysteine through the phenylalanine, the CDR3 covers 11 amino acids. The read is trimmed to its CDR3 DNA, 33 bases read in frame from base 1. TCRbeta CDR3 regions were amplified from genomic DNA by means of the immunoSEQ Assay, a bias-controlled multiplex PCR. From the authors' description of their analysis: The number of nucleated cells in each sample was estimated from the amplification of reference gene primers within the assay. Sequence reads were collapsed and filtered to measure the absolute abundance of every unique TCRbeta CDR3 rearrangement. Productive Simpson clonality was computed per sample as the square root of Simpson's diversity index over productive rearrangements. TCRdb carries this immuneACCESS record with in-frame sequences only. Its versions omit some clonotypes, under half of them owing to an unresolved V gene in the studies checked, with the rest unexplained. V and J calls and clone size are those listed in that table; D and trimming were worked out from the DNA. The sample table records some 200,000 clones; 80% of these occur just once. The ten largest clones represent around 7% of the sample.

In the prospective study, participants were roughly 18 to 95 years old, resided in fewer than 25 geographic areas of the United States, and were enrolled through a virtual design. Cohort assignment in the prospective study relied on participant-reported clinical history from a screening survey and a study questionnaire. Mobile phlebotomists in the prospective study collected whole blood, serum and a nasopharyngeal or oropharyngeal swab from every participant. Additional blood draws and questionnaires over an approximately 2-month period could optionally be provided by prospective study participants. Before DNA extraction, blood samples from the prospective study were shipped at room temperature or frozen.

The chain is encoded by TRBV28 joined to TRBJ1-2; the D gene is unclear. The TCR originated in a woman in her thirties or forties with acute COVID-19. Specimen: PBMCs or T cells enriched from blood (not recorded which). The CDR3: CASSLLYGYTF. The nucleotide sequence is TGTGCCAGCAGTTTACTCTATGGCTACACCTTC.